The TCR beta chain described here comes from a study of blood T cells in healthy people across ages. Study observations and caveats: Estimated diversity across one million T cells was deemed an underestimate.

A sample-barcoded 5' primer and a J-beta primer mix were used in a second PCR of roughly 7 to 11 cycles. A template-switch adaptor that had 12 random nucleotides put a tag on each cDNA molecule. TCRdb called the 5' RACE reads again in MiXCR, with one record for every CDR3 protein. Of about 1.6 million distinct CDR3 sequences in the sample, roughly 32% were seen once. This clonotype showed up just a few times. What it binds is unknown. Germline V lookup: CDR1 SGDLS, CDR2 YYNGEE. V shed 0 bases and J shed 3 bases, with 9 bases lying between them. The CDR3 length is 14 residues. This chain connects TRBV9 to TRBJ2-5; D uncertain. Sequencing was performed on blood. The source is a woman aged 25-40 years in good health. CDR3 nucleotide sequence: TGTGCCAGCAGCGTAGCCAGCCTGGAAGAGACCCAGTACTTC. Translated: CASSVASLEETQYF.